This T cell receptor beta chain was sequenced in a study of sequential checkpoint blockade in melanoma. The CDR3 spans 15 residues. Germline V CDR1 and CDR2: MGHDK, SYGVNS. Treatment of the sample: randomized to nivolumab then ipilimumab (arm A) or the reverse (arm B). Method: immunoSEQ multiplex PCR; TCRdb's copy keeps in-frame clones and lacks some. The table records about 18,000 clones, around 72% of them present only once. The sample consisted of tumor tissue (inferred from file names), taken from a patient given nivolumab and ipilimumab in sequence. This receptor was identified in a human donor with melanoma. This chain links TRBV25-1 with TRBJ2-5; 9 bases fit TRBD2. The J call is doubtful: the DNA matches TRBJ2-7 better. CDR3 coding DNA: TGTGCCAGCAGTTTATCGGCTAGCGGGACCTACGAGCAGTACTTC. Its translation is CASSLSASGTYEQYF.